These T cell receptor beta chains were read from a single sample in a study of T cells in Graves' hyperthyroidism and ophthalmopathy. MiXCR, applied by TCRdb to the multiplex PCR reads, yields one record per CDR3 protein. This sample carries a few hundred thousand distinct CDR3 sequences, about 17% of them seen once, and the ten largest clones take over 45%. The specimen was blood. These TCRs come from an older woman with Graves' ophthalmopathy. The CDR3 runs from the conserved cysteine through the conserved F or W. D genes are given only for firm matches. Size is stated for part of the rows, as once, few or many counts, or as a class when the clone is expanded.

NA,TRBJ2-1,many,TRBV7-2,CASSLGRVHNEQFF,TGTGCCAGCAGCCTCGGCAGGGTCCACAATGAGCAGTTCTTC
TRBD2,TRBJ2-7,many,TRBV13,CASSFGAGRDEQYF,TGTGCCAGCAGCTTTGGTGCGGGGAGGGATGAGCAGTACTTC
TRBD2,TRBJ2-3,many,TRBV12-3/TRBV12-4,CASSPALAGGPDTQYF,TGTGCCAGCAGTCCCGCGCTAGCGGGAGGTCCAGATACGCAGTATTTT
NA,TRBJ2-1,once,TRBV7-2,CASSFTPPDQQFF,TGTGCCAGCAGCTTTACCCCACCGGACCAGCAGTTCTTC
NA,TRBJ2-3,many,TRBV11-2,CASSSTGTPSADTQYF,TGTGCCAGCAGCTCAACCGGGACCCCTTCGGCAGATACGCAGTATTTT
NA,TRBJ1-1,NA,TRBV7-2,CASSYWAATEAFF,TGTGCCAGCAGTTACTGGGCGGCGACTGAAGCTTTCTTT
NA,TRBJ1-2,few,TRBV5-1,CASVLSPEQIYGYTF,TGCGCCAGCGTTCTATCCCCGGAACAGATCTATGGCTACACCTTC
TRBD2,TRBJ2-7,few,TRBV18,CASSPGRGDYEQYF,TGTGCCAGCTCACCGGGTCGGGGGGACTACGAGCAGTACTTC
TRBD1,TRBJ1-5,NA,TRBV19,CASSIRLDGTGFRQPQHF,TGTGCCAGTAGTATAAGGTTGGATGGGACAGGGTTCAGACAGCCCCAGCATTTT
NA,TRBJ2-7,few,TRBV19,CASSRDFYEQYF,TGTGCCAGTAGTAGGGACTTCTACGAGCAGTACTTC